This T cell receptor (beta chain) was sequenced in a study of blood T cell repertoires in COVID-19. Study-wide context: Whether acute or convalescent, the COVID-19 samples came from the United States, Italy and Spain.

Seattle's cohort entered during active infection and was followed longitudinally. The CDR3 has 16 residues. The germline gives CDR1 MNHEY, CDR2 SMNVEV (reference sequence). The V and J ends lost 5 bases and 11 bases respectively, with 25 bases between them. Using immunoSEQ multiplex PCR, the repertoire was profiled, and TCRdb retains in-frame clones only, with some absent. This sample has fewer than 150,000 clones, with around 90% found just once. Material: peripheral blood. The clonotype was recovered from a woman aged 55 to 70 with COVID-19, enrolled during active disease. This chain uses TRBV27 with TRBJ1-5; D is ambiguous. CDR3 DNA sequence: TGTGCCAGCAGTCCTCTCCCCCCCGACAAAATAGTGTCCCAGCATTTT. It codes for CASSPLPPDKIVSQHF.